The 5 T cell receptor beta chains below come from one sample, sequenced in a study of blood T cell repertoires in COVID-19. Only in-frame clones appear in the TCRdb table, and some are missing; sequencing was by immunoSEQ multiplex PCR. Among about 230,000 clones listed, 75% to 85% were seen once. What was sequenced was peripheral blood. These receptors all come from a woman between 40 and 55 years old who had recovered from COVID-19.

This clone showed up just once. The junction and the germline gene differ at one end; a read error may be behind it. This chain links TRBV18 with TRBJ1-1; 11 bases map to TRBD1. The CDR3 is 17 residues long. CDR1 is KGHSH and CDR2 is LQKENI in the germline V gene. CDR3 in amino acids: CASSPYGTGGRNAEAFF. DNA for the CDR3: TGTGCCAGCTCACCATACGGGACAGGGGGTAGGAACGCTGAAGCTTTCTTT.

V and J are TRBV7-2 and TRBJ1-1; D is undetermined. The length of the CDR3 is 13 residues. V was clipped by 2 bases and J by 1 base, with 5 bases between them. Germline assignment: CDR1 SGHTA and CDR2 FQGNSA. This CDR3 reads CASSLRRNTEAFF. In nucleotides, the CDR3 is TGTGCCAGCAGCTTAAGGAGGAACACTGAAGCTTTCTTT.

V usage is TRBV7-2 and J usage is TRBJ2-1; 9 bases are a match to TRBD1. V shed 5 bases and J 7 bases; nucleotides not matched to a gene: 9. The CDR3 runs 15 residues. The germline gives CDR1 SGHTA, CDR2 FQGNSA. The CDR3 sequence: CASSKGDRVKNEQFF. The CDR3 DNA is TGTGCCAGCAGCAAAGGGGACAGGGTTAAGAATGAGCAGTTCTTC.

This clone occurred a few times. This chain connects TRBV5-5 to TRBJ1-1; D perhaps matches TRBD1 (5 bases). Per the germline V gene, CDR1 is SGHKS and CDR2 is YYEKEE (reference sequence). This CDR3 is 15 amino acids long. Deletions cut 0 bases from V and 1 base from J, with 10 bases between. CDR3 region: CASSLVGGRNTEAFF. The CDR3 coding sequence is TGTGCCAGCAGCTTGGTGGGGGGAAGGAACACTGAAGCTTTCTTT.

V is TRBV5-8 and J is TRBJ1-5; D remains ambiguous. The CDR3 is 14 amino acids. Trimming took 2 bases from V and 1 from J, leaving 7 bases between them. In germline, CDR1 is SGHTS, CDR2 YDEGEE. CDR3 sequence (DNA): TGTGCCAGCAGCTTATGGGCCAGCAATCAGCCCCAGCATTTT. It specifies CASSLWASNQPQHF. Drawing the rest from reference TRBV5-8 and TRBJ1-5, the complete variable domain is EAGVTQSPTHLIKTRGQQATLRCSPISGHTSVYWYQQALGLGLQFLLWYDEGEERNRGNFPPRFSGRQFPNYSSELNVNALELEDSALYLCASSLWASNQPQHFGDGTRLSIL.